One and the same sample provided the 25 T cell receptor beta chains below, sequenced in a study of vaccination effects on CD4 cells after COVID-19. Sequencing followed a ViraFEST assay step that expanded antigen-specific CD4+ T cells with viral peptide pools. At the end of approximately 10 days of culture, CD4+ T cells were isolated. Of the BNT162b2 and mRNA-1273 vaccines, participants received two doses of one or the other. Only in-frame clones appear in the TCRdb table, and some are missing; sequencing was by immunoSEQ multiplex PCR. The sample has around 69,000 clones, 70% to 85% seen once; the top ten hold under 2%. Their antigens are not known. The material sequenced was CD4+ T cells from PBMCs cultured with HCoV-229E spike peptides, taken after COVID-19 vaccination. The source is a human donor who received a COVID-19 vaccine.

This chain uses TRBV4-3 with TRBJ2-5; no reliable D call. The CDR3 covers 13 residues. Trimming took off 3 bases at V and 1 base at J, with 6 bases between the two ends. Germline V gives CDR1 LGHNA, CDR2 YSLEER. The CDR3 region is CASSHGIQETQYF. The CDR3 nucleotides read TGCGCCAGCAGCCATGGAATCCAAGAGACCCAGTACTTC.

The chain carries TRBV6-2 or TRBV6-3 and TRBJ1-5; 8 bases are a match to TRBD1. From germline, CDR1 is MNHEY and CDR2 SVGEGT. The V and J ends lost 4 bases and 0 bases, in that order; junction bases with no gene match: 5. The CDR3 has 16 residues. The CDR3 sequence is CASSSGTGYSNQPQHF. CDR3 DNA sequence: TGTGCCAGCAGTTCCGGGACAGGTTATAGCAATCAGCCCCAGCATTTT.

CDR3 sequence: CASSQGQGSNQPQHF. The DNA of the CDR3 is TGTGCCAGCAGCCAGGGACAGGGAAGCAATCAGCCCCAGCATTTT. The chain has TRBV6-5 and TRBJ1-5; 9 nucleotides line up with TRBD1. This CDR3 has 15 amino acids. With V trimmed by 6 bases and J by 1 base, 4 bases remained unmatched. The germline gives CDR1 MNHEY, CDR2 SVGAGI.

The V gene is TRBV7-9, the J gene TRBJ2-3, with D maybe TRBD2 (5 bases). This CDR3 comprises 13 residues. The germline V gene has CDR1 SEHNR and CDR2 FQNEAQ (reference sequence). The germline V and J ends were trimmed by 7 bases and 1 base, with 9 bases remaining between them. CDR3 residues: CASTPGGTDTQYF. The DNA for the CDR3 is TGTGCCAGCACCCCCGGGGGCACAGATACGCAGTATTTT. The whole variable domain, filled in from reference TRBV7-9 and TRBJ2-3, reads DTGVSQNPRHKITKRGQNVTFRCDPISEHNRLYWYRQTLGQGPEFLTYFQNEAQLEKSRLLSDRFSAERPKGSFSTLEIQRTEQGDSAMYLCASTPGGTDTQYFGPGTRLTVL.

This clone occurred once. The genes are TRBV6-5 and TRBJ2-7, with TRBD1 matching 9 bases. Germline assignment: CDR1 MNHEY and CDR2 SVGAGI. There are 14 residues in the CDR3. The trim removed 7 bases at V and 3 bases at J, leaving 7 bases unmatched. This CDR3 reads CASTLGTGLYEQYV. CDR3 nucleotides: TGTGCCAGCACGCTCGGGACAGGGCTCTACGAGCAGTACGTC.

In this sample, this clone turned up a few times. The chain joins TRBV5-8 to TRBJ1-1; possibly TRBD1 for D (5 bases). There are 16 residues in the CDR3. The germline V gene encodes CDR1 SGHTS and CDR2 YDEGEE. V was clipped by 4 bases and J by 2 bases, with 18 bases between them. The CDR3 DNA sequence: TGTGCCAGCAGCGTTTATCGCAGGGTGACCAACACTGAAGCTTTCTTT. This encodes CASSVYRRVTNTEAFF.

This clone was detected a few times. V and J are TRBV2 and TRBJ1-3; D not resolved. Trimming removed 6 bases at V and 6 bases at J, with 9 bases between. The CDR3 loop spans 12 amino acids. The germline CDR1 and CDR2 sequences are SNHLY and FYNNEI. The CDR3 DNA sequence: TGTGCCAGCAGCTGGTTGGAAAACACCATATATTTT. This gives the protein CASSWLENTIYF.

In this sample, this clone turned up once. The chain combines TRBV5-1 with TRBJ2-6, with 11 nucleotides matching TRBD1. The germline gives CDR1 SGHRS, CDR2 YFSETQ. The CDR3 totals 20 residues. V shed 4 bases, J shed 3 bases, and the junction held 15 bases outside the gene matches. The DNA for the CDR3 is TGCGCCAGCAGCCTCAATCCGGGACAGGGGGTCCCTAATGGGGCCAACGTCCTGACTTTC. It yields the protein CASSLNPGQGVPNGANVLTF.

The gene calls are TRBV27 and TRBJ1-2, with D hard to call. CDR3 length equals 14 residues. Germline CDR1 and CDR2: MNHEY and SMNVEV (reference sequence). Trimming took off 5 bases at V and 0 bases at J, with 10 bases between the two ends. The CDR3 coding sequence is TGTGCCAGCAGTCAGCCAGGCTCTAACTATGGCTACACCTTC. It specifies CASSQPGSNYGYTF.

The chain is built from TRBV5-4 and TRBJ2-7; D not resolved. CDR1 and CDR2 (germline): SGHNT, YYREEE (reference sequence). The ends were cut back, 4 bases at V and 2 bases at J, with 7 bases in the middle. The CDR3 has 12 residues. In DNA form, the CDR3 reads TGTGCCAGCAGCCGTGACACCTACGAGCAGTACGTC. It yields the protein CASSRDTYEQYV.

The CDR3 is CASSFRGSYGYTF. The CDR3 bases are TGTGCCAGCAGTTTTAGGGGCAGCTATGGCTACACCTTC. The chain recombines TRBV27 with TRBJ1-2; perhaps TRBD1 as D (5 bases). The CDR3 covers 13 residues. Germline lookup yields CDR1 MNHEY and CDR2 SMNVEV (reference sequence). The V end lost 3 bases, the J end lost 4 bases, and 9 bases lay between the germline ends.

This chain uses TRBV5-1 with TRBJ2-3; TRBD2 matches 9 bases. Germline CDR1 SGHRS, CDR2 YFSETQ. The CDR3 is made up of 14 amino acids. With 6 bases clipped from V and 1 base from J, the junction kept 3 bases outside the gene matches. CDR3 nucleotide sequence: TGCGCCAGCACCAGGACTAGCGGCACAGATACGCAGTATTTT. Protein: CASTRTSGTDTQYF.

CDR3 loop: CASSSGTGASPLHF. The CDR3, as DNA: TGTGCCAGCAGCTCCGGGACAGGAGCTTCACCCCTCCACTTT. The rearrangement links TRBV7-3 to TRBJ1-6; 8 positions agree with TRBD1. The CDR3 runs to 14 residues. Trimming cost V 4 bases and J 9 bases; bases outside gene matches: 5. The germline gives CDR1 SGHTA, CDR2 FQGTGA.

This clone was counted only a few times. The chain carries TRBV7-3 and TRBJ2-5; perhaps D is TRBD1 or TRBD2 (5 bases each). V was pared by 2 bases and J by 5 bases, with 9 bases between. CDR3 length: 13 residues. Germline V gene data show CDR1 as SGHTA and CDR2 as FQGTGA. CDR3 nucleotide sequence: TGTGCCAGCAGCTTACACTGGGGGGAGACCCAGTACTTC. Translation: CASSLHWGETQYF.

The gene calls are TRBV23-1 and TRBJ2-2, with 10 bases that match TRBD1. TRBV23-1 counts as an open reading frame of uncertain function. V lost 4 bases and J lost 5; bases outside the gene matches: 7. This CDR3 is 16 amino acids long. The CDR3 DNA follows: TGCGCCAGCAGTCGCGGGGGACAGGGGCCTACCGGGGAGCTGTTTTTT. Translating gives CASSRGGQGPTGELFF.

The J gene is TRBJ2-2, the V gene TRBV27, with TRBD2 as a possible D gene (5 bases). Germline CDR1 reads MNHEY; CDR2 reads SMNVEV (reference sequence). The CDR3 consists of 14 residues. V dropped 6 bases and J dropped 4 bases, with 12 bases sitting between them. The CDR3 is CASSRDLGTGELFF. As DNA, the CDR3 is TGTGCCAGCAGCCGGGATTTGGGCACCGGGGAGCTGTTTTTT.

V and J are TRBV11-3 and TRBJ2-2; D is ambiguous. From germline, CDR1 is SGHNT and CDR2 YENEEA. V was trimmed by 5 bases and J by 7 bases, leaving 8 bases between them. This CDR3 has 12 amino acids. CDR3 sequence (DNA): TGTGCCAGCAGCCAGAGAGTCGGGGAGCTGTTTTTT. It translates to CASSQRVGELFF.

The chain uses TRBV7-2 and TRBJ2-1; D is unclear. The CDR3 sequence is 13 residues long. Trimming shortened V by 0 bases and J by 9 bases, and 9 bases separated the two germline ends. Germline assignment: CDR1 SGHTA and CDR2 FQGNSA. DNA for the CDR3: TGTGCCAGCAGCTTAGCCAACCTCGGTGAGCAGTTCTTC. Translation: CASSLANLGEQFF. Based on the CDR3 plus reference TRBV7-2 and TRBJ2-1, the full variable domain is GAGVSQSPSNKVTEKGKDVELRCDPISGHTALYWYRQSLGQGLEFLIYFQGNSAPDKSGLPSDRFSAERTGGSVSTLTIQRTQQEDSAVYLCASSLANLGEQFFGPGTRLTVL.

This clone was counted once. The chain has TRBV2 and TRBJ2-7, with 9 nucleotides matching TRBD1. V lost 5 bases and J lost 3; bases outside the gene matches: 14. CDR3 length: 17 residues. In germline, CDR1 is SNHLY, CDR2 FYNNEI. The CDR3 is CASSLEGTGKFYYEQYV. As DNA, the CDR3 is TGTGCCAGCAGTTTGGAGGGGACAGGGAAATTTTACTACGAGCAGTACGTC.

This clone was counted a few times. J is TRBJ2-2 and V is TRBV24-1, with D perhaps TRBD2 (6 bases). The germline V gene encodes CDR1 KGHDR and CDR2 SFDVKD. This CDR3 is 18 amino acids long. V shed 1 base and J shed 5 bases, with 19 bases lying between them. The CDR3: CATSDFGGGRAGTGELFF. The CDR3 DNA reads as TGTGCCACCAGTGATTTTGGGGGAGGCAGGGCGGGGACCGGGGAGCTGTTTTTT.

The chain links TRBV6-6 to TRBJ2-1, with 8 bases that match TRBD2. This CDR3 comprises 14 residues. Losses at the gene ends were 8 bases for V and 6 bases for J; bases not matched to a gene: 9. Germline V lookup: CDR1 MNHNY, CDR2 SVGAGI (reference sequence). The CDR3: CASGGTSGANEQFF. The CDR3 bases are TGTGCCAGCGGCGGAACTAGCGGTGCCAATGAGCAGTTCTTC.

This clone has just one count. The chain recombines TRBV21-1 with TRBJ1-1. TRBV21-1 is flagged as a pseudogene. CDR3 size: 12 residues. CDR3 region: CASSPMSRGAFF. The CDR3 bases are TGTGCCAGCAGCCCCATGAGTCGGGGCGCTTTCTTT.

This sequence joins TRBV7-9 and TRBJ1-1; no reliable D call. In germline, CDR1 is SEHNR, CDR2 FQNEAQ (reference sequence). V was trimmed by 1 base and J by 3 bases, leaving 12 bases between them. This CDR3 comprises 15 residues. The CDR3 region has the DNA TGTGCCAGCAGCTTAGATAGGGTTGGGGACACTGAAGCTTTCTTT. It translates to CASSLDRVGDTEAFF.

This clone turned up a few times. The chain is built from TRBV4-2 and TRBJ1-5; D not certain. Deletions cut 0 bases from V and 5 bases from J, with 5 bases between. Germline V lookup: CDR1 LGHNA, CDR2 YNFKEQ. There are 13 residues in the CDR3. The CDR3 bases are TGTGCCAGCAGCCAAGATGTGGATCAGCCCCAGCATTTT. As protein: CASSQDVDQPQHF.

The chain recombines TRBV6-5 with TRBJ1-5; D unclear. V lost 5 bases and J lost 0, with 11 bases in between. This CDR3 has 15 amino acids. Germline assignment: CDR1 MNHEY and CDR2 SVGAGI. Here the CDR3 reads CASSNRSNSNQPQHF. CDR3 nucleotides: TGTGCCAGCAGTAACAGATCTAATAGCAATCAGCCCCAGCATTTT.